These 14 T cell receptor beta chains were sequenced from one sample in a study of blood T cell repertoires in COVID-19 (dated by TCRdb to the early 2020s). The library was produced with the immunoSEQ multiplex PCR assay. Entries here come from immuneACCESS through TCRdb and include only in-frame sequences with V and J called. Some clones fail to appear in such tables; in the studies checked, an unresolved V gene covers under half of the shortfall, and the cause of the remainder is unknown. The sample includes some 40,000 clones, with roughly 63% observed a single time. The ten largest clones take up approximately 6.2% of the sample. Sequencing was done on a sample of peripheral blood. The receptors originated from an elderly man with acute or convalescent COVID-19.

The rearrangement links TRBV7-6 to TRBJ2-2; TRBD2 aligns across 7 bases. Germline V lookup: CDR1 SGHVS, CDR2 FNYEAQ. V gave up 3 bases and J gave up 6 bases; unmatched junction bases: 19. This CDR3 is 19 amino acids long. The CDR3 nucleotides read TGTGCCAGCAGCTTGGCTCTGGGGGGAAGCGGGGTAAACGCCGGGGAGCTGTTTTTT. This translates into CASSLALGGSGVNAGELFF.

This rearrangement joins TRBV19 to TRBJ1-2; D gene uncertain. CDR1 is LNHDA and CDR2 is SQIVND in the germline V gene (reference sequence). V was shortened by 3 bases and J by 4 bases, with 12 bases between the two germline ends. This CDR3 spans 14 amino acids. CDR3 sequence reads: CASSMTVSTYGYTF. CDR3 sequence (DNA): TGTGCCAGTAGTATGACTGTCAGTACCTATGGCTACACCTTC.

The V gene is TRBV19, the J gene TRBJ2-7; D possibly corresponds to TRBD2 (6 bases). Trimming took off 2 bases at V and 5 bases at J, with 16 bases between the two ends. The V gene's germline CDR1 is LNHDA and CDR2 SQIVND (reference sequence). The CDR3 consists of 15 residues. The DNA of the CDR3 is TGTGCCAGTAGTATATCAGCCCGGGAGCCCAACGAGCAGTACTTC. Translation gives CASSISAREPNEQYF.

The chain carries TRBV19 and TRBJ2-7; D uncertain. The V gene's germline CDR1 is LNHDA and CDR2 SQIVND (reference sequence). With 6 bases removed from V and 2 bases from J, the gap between germline ends came to 11 bases. This CDR3 has 13 residues. CDR3 in amino acids: CASSSLGAYEQYF. CDR3 in DNA: TGTGCCAGTAGCAGCCTAGGTGCCTACGAGCAGTACTTC.

The genes are TRBV29-1 and TRBJ1-5; 9 positions match TRBD1. The J segment lost 3 bases and the V segment lost 4 bases, leaving 7 bases of the junction unmatched. This CDR3 region has 15 residues. Germline lookup yields CDR1 SQVTM and CDR2 ANQGSEA. CDR3 DNA: TGCAGCGTTGGACCGGGACAGGGTCTCAATCAGCCCCAGCATTTT. This encodes CSVGPGQGLNQPQHF. The variable domain in full, with the rest retrieved from reference TRBV29-1 and TRBJ1-5, is SAVISQKPSRDICQRGTSLTIQCQVDSQVTMMFWYRQQPGQSLTLIATANQGSEATYESGFVIDKFPISRPNLTFSTLTVSNMSPEDSSIYLCSVGPGQGLNQPQHFGDGTRLSIL.

This clone was counted a few times. This chain joins TRBV10-3 and TRBJ2-7; 8 nucleotides align to TRBD2. The CDR3 runs to 17 residues. J gave up 0 bases and V 4 bases, and 11 bases lay outside the gene matches. Germline lookup yields CDR1 ENHRY and CDR2 SYGVKD. DNA for the CDR3: TGTGCCATCAGTGGGTCCTCCCTAGCGGGCCTCTCCTACGAGCAGTACTTC. Translation gives CAISGSSLAGLSYEQYF.

The chain has TRBV27 and TRBJ1-4; D is unclear. The germline CDR1 and CDR2 sequences are MNHEY and SMNVEV (reference sequence). V lost 4 bases, J lost 8 bases, and 14 bases lay in between. This CDR3 spans 14 amino acids. The CDR3 spells CASSSTWEVEKLFF. The CDR3 DNA reads TGTGCCAGCAGTTCGACCTGGGAGGTGGAAAAACTGTTTTTT.

The V gene is TRBV27, the J gene TRBJ1-1; unclear D gene. With 6 bases removed from V and 1 base from J, the gap between germline ends came to 9 bases. Germline V gene lookup returns CDR1 MNHEY and CDR2 SMNVEV (reference sequence). There are 13 residues in the CDR3. DNA for the CDR3: TGTGCCAGCAGCCTACGACAGAACACTGAAGCTTTCTTT. Encoded protein: CASSLRQNTEAFF.

V is TRBV13 and J is TRBJ1-2; 7 nucleotides line up with TRBD1. J gave up 4 bases and V 5 bases, and 10 bases lay outside the gene matches. This CDR3 spans 15 amino acids. Germline CDR1 is PRHDT and CDR2 is FYEKMQ (reference sequence). The CDR3 loop is CASSAGKGAFYGYTF. The CDR3 region has the DNA TGTGCCAGCAGCGCCGGGAAGGGGGCGTTCTATGGCTACACCTTC.

The chain recombines TRBV6-6 with TRBJ1-6; no clear D gene. The ends were cut back, 6 bases at V and 7 bases at J, with 13 bases in the middle. The germline gives CDR1 MNHNY, CDR2 SVGAGI (reference sequence). CDR3 length: 14 residues. CDR3 DNA: TGTGCCAGCAGCCCCGGGATTTCCAATTCACCCCTCCACTTT. This sequence encodes CASSPGISNSPLHF.

V is TRBV14 and J is TRBJ1-1; the D gene is possibly TRBD1 (5 bases). Trimming cost V 0 bases and J 2 bases, with 13 bases left between them. The CDR3 is 16 residues long. Per germline, CDR1 SGHDN and CDR2 FVKESK. As DNA, the CDR3 is TGTGCCAGCAGCCAAGACCCCAGGGTAGGAAACACTGAAGCTTTCTTT. This sequence encodes CASSQDPRVGNTEAFF. The complete variable domain, with remaining parts taken from reference TRBV14 and TRBJ1-1, reads EAGVTQFPSHSVIEKGQTVTLRCDPISGHDNLYWYRRVMGKEIKFLLHFVKESKQDESGMPNNRFLAERTGGTYSTLKVQPAELEDSGVYFCASSQDPRVGNTEAFFGQGTRLTVV.

The chain is built from TRBV9 and TRBJ2-4; 12 positions match TRBD2. The CDR3 has 17 amino acids. Germline-derived CDR1 and CDR2 are SGDLS and YYNGEE. J lost 5 bases, V lost 0 bases, and 6 bases had no gene match. In nucleotides, the CDR3 is TGTGCCAGCAGCGTAGGCGGACTAGCGGGGATTGAAAACATTCAGTACTTC. The encoded protein is CASSVGGLAGIENIQYF.

This chain links TRBV30 with TRBJ2-2; TRBD2 might be the D (6 bases). The length of the CDR3 is 15 residues. V was trimmed by 0 bases and J by 2 bases, leaving 10 bases between them. CDR1 is GTSNPN and CDR2 is SVGIG in the germline V gene (reference sequence). The DNA of the CDR3 is TGTGCCTGGAGTGTACTAGCAAAAAACACCGGGGAGCTGTTTTTT. It is translated as CAWSVLAKNTGELFF.

The chain has TRBV3-1 (or the pseudogene TRBV3-2) and TRBJ2-3, with no clear D. CDR1 and CDR2 from the germline V gene are LGHDT and YNNKEL (reference sequence). V lost 0 bases to trimming and J lost 5 bases, with 6 bases between them. The CDR3 has 13 residues. CDR3 nucleotides: TGTGCCAGCAGCCAAGAATGTAAAGATACGCAGTATTTT. Its translation: CASSQECKDTQYF.